This paragraph covers one TCR beta chain sequence. Its cognate antigen has yet to be identified. There are no base qualities to consult, and no much larger clone falls within one base. CD8 naive samples were CD45RO-negative cells positively selected for CCR7, giving a CD45RA+CCR7+ population that excluded TemRA cells. Healthy HIV-negative adults with no recently reported acute infections or vaccinations were included as donors. Every donor was a Caucasian adult residing in Nashville, Tennessee, USA. Blood was obtained by leukapheresis, after which PBMCs were separated by Ficoll-Histopaque density gradient centrifugation and cryopreserved in liquid nitrogen vapor phase. Purity and quantity of every magnetically sorted T cell population were checked by analytical flow cytometry. Genomic DNA was isolated from each sorted fraction and quantified by UV absorbance on a Nanodrop 2000c. The V and J ends are trimmed by 6 bases and 0 bases, leaving 16 bases between them. Taken from the germline V gene, the CDR1 and CDR2 loops are ENHRY and SYGVKD. The CDR3 spans 16 residues, from the cysteine through the phenylalanine. Only the CDR3 DNA stays, 48 bases, in frame from base 1.

Using the deep immunoSEQ assay, TCR CDR3 regions were amplified from genomic DNA by multiplex PCR. Extracted genomic DNA from each cell subset was spread evenly across all wells of several immunoSEQ 96-well plates, with each plate serving as a replicate. For sorted subsets, 150 to 200 ng genomic DNA, equal to tens of thousands of T cell genomes, was loaded into each replicate PCR. Purified libraries were measured with a Qubit 3.0 fluorometer, size-checked on a Bioanalyzer 2100, and measured again with the KAPA Library Quantification kit. Every immunoSEQ 96-well plate was sequenced on a separate single-read 150-cycle Illumina NextSeq 550 flow cell. The authors processed their data as follows. Because the immunoSEQ output included only junctional sequences and no quality scores, the filtering could not be the same as the filtering used for full-length reads. Sequences were annotated with PyIR, a Python wrapper for IgBLAST v1.9, and V/J genes and CDR3 were assigned using IMGT germline references. Reads were filtered out if the reads had weak V/J assignments (E-value above 1e-6), no CDR3, stop codons, out-of-frame junctions, or ambiguous translated residues. V3J clonotypes were defined as sequences sharing an identical inferred V gene, J gene, and CDR3 amino acid sequence. Percentage overlap between repertoires was computed as shared unique clonotypes divided by the size of the smaller repertoire. RTK rarefaction, the Chao1 estimator, and Recon v2.1 estimates of unobserved clonotypes were used to assess repertoire richness. For all TCRbeta clonotypes obtained by the gDNA method from four donors, generation probabilities were computed with OLGA. TCRdb holds this immuneACCESS table with in-frame rearrangements only. Some clones are missing; in checked studies, unresolved V genes explain under half, and the rest has no known cause. Clone size and the V and J calls come from that table; the DNA yielded D and trimming. The sample includes about 2.2 million clones, with 85% to 95% observed a single time. The top ten hold around 1.7% of the sample.

This record belongs to a study of shared clonotypes between healthy human individuals (dated by TCRdb to the early 2020s). Background for the entire study: The cohort comprised two women and a few men aged 18 to 49 years. Different laboratories and diverse techniques were used to prepare libraries and sequence TCR repertoires, to increase sequencing depth and limit assay-specific biases. For each donor, CD4 naive and CD4 memory were each given three plates, CD8 naive was given two plates, and CD8 memory was given one plate. Blood TCR repertoires of several healthy adults were deeply sequenced to estimate repertoire size and the extent of clonotype sharing between individuals. Leukapheresis yielded between about 0.9 and 9.5 billion PBMCs per donor. The study at large found these results: Naive subsets generally had larger estimated clonotype richness than memory subsets. Sampling was limited to blood, and TCR repertoires in tissue likely differ from TCR repertoires in blood. Sharing across a few donors was observed for about 5% of naive CD4, 3.5% of naive CD8, 2% to 2.5% of memory CD4, and around 0.4% of memory CD8 clonotypes. Pairwise subsampling led to the expectation that sequencing depth would affect the degree of clonotype sharing among donors. The genetic and exposure-history diversity represented was limited by the small number of donors. Compared with non-shared clonotypes, clonotypes shared by all four sorted-subset donors had higher generation probabilities. Rarefaction of sorted-subset datasets indicated incomplete sequencing despite the large sequencing depth.

The rearranged chain carries TRBV10-3 and TRBJ2-3; the D segment cannot be called with confidence. The sequence derives from a man between 18 and 35 years old in good health. Some clones in this sample may be carry-over from other donors' samples. What was sequenced was naive CD8+ T cells from PBMCs. This specimen's cell subset or site label, per the study, means: CD45RA+CCR7+. The CDR3 is CAIREDSTWSTDTQYF. The DNA sequence follows: TGTGCCATCAGGGAAGACTCCACATGGAGCACAGATACGCAGTATTTT.